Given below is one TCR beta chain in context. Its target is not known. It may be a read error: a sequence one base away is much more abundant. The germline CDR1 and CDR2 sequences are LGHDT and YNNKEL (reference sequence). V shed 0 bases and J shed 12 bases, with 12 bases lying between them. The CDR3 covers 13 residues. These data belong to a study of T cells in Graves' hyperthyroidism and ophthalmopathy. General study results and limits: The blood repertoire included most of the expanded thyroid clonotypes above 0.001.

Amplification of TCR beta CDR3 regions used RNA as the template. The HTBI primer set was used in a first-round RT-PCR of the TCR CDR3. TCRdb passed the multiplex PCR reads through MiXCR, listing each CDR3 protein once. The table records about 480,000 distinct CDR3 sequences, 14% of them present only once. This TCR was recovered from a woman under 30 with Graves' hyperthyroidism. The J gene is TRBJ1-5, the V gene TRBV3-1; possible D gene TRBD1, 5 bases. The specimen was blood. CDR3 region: CASSQDGAVGQHF. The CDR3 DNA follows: TGTGCCAGCAGCCAAGATGGGGCGGTGGGCCAGCATTTT.